This is a list of T cell receptor beta chains from one sample in a study of CD8 T cells in Susac syndrome. TCRdb ran MiXCR on the immunoSEQ multiplex PCR reads and lists one entry per CDR3 protein. This sample yields roughly 250,000 distinct CDR3 sequences, of which 95% to 97% are seen a single time; approximately 0.1% belongs to the top ten. Sample: CD4+ T cells from PBMCs. The receptors were sampled from a human donor with Susac syndrome. Each CDR3 is given with its conserved first and last residue. Each record gives: V gene, clone size, J gene, CDR3 protein. Clone size is not always given. Where it is, it says once, few, many or a class for expanded clones.

TRBV9,once,TRBJ2-5,CASSPSGTVIKTQYF
TRBV18,NA,TRBJ1-1,CASSPRGALYTEAFF
TRBV27,NA,TRBJ1-5,CASSPGAALNQPQHF
TRBV20-1,NA,TRBJ2-3,CSASIGRILSSTDTQYF
TRBV15,NA,TRBJ2-1,CATSRTGWKSNEQFF
TRBV28,NA,TRBJ2-4,CASLGGIQYF
TRBV20-1,NA,TRBJ1-2,CSAREGMGGYTF
TRBV15,NA,TRBJ2-5,CATSRGNRGYQETQYF
TRBV28,NA,TRBJ1-5,CASRQTPAGLNQPQHF
TRBV28,NA,TRBJ1-2,CASSSSGTPWNYGYTF
TRBV24-1,NA,TRBJ1-2,CATRGLGGYTF
TRBV20-1,NA,TRBJ2-7,CSAREDRDEQYF
TRBV12-3/TRBV12-4,NA,TRBJ2-7,CASSPRSGDEQYF
TRBV3-1,NA,TRBJ2-1,CASSPGEPSYNEQFF
TRBV4-2,NA,TRBJ2-5,CASSWTEETQYF
TRBV20-1,NA,TRBJ1-2,CSASRPGQGNYGYTF
TRBV7-2,NA,TRBJ1-1,CASSSTGLAFF
TRBV18,once,TRBJ2-7,CASSPQGEQGVYEQYF
TRBV20-1,NA,TRBJ1-3,CSARSSSSGNTIYF
TRBV3-1,NA,TRBJ2-1,CASSQESGGIEQFF
TRBV29-1,NA,TRBJ1-2,CSVAFRGGYTF
TRBV5-8,NA,TRBJ1-2,CASSSQPGQGGYTF
TRBV6-6,once,TRBJ2-3,CASSYRTSTDTQYF
TRBV12-3/TRBV12-4,few,TRBJ1-2,CASSLGQGDGYTF
TRBV7-9,NA,TRBJ1-1,CASRPRGVNTEAFF
TRBV19,NA,TRBJ1-1,CASFRAEAFF
TRBV11-2,NA,TRBJ1-1,CASTSDTEAFF
TRBV20-1,NA,TRBJ2-3,CSASGTSGYTDTQYF